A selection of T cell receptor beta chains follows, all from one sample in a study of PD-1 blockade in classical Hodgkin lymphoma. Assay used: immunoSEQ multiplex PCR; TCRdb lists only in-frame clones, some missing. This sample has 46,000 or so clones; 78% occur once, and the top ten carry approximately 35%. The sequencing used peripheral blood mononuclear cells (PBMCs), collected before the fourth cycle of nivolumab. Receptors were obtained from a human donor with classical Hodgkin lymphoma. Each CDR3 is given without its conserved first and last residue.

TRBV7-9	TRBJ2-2	ASSPTGVTGELF
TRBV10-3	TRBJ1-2	AISGQTTNYGYT
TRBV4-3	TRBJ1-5	ASSQGEGGQPQH
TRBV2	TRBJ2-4	ASSEGTWDWY
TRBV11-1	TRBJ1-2	ASRLFPGGSYGYT
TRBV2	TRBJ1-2	ASSDGRVRAGAYGYT
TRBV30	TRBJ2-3	ACTGGSTDTQY
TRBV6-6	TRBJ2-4	ASSYQGAQY
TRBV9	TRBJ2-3	ASSVGLAGGPTDTQY
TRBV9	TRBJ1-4	ASSVAGGATNEKLF